The 11 T cell receptor beta chains below all came from one sample that was sequenced in a study of blood T cell repertoires in COVID-19. The protocol was immunoSEQ multiplex PCR, while the TCRdb copy is restricted to in-frame clones and leaves out a portion. The sample lists some 90,000 clones; about four fifths were seen once. Source material: peripheral blood. The receptors derive from a human donor in a cohort sampled during active COVID-19.

This clone showed up just a few times. The chain has TRBV5-1 and TRBJ1-5, with TRBD1 matching over 9 bases. The CDR3 extends over 17 amino acids. Looked up from germline, CDR1 is SGHRS and CDR2 is YFSETQ. The ends lost 4 bases at V and 6 bases at J; junction bases unmatched: 14. The CDR3 DNA is TGCGCCAGCAGCACGGGACAGGGCCCGTGGCAGAGTCAGCCCCAGCATTTT. Amino acids: CASSTGQGPWQSQPQHF.

The rearrangement links TRBV11-2 to TRBJ1-1; D may be TRBD1 (6 bases). This CDR3 is 12 amino acids long. V lost 5 bases and J 7 bases, leaving 11 bases between the germline ends. Germline CDR1 reads SGHAT; CDR2 reads FQNNGV. CDR3 nucleotide sequence: TGTGCCAGCAGCCTAGGGGGGGGTGAAGCTTTCTTT. It is translated as CASSLGGGEAFF. Filled out from reference TRBV11-2 and TRBJ1-1, the complete variable domain reads EAGVAQSPRYKIIEKRQSVAFWCNPISGHATLYWYQQILGQGPKLLIQFQNNGVVDDSQLPKDRFSAERLKGVDSTLKIQPAKLEDSAVYLCASSLGGGEAFFGQGTRLTVV.

The chain is built from TRBV19 and TRBJ2-7; no reliable D call. Trimming removed 9 bases at V and 3 bases at J, with 12 bases between. CDR1 is LNHDA, CDR2 SQIVND, per germline (reference sequence). This CDR3 contains 12 residues. CDR3 in amino acids: CASGSTFYEQYF. CDR3 bases: TGTGCCAGCGGGTCGACGTTCTACGAGCAGTACTTC.

This clone was counted only a few times. In DNA form, the CDR3 reads TGCGCCAGCAGCCAAGGAGGGGGCGGCTACACCTTC. Amino acid sequence: CASSQGGGGYTF. The rearrangement uses TRBV4-1 and TRBJ1-2, with 7 bases aligning to TRBD1. The ends lost 1 base at V and 8 bases at J; junction bases unmatched: 1. The CDR3 is made up of 12 amino acids. Per germline, CDR1 MGHRA and CDR2 YSYEKL.

The CDR3 spells CASSLGTSNGEQYF. For the CDR3, the DNA is TGTGCCAGCAGCTTGGGGACTAGCAACGGCGAGCAGTACTTC. V usage is TRBV5-4 and J usage is TRBJ2-7; 8 bases agree with TRBD2. Germline V gene sequence: CDR1 SGHNT, CDR2 YYREEE (reference sequence). This CDR3 contains 14 residues. With 0 bases clipped from V and 6 bases from J, the junction kept 5 bases outside the gene matches.

J is TRBJ1-3 and V is TRBV30; D might be TRBD1 (6 bases). The germline CDR1 and CDR2 sequences are GTSNPN and SVGIG (reference sequence). This CDR3 has 15 residues. Between the trimmed V and J ends, which lost 0 bases and 4 bases, there was a span of 13 bases. The CDR3 reads CAWSVLGAGGNTIYF. CDR3 nucleotide sequence: TGTGCCTGGAGTGTACTGGGGGCTGGAGGAAACACCATATATTTT.

The chain combines TRBV4-1 with TRBJ2-3; 9 nucleotides agree with TRBD2. Germline CDR1 reads MGHRA; CDR2 reads YSYEKL. The CDR3 contains 18 residues. The J segment lost 1 base and the V segment lost 0 bases, leaving 8 bases of the junction unmatched. CDR3 nucleotides: TGCGCCAGCAGCCAAGAGGGATCAGGCGGGGGGGGCACAGATACGCAGTATTTT. Translated: CASSQEGSGGGGTDTQYF.

The chain recombines TRBV28 with TRBJ2-7; a possible D gene is TRBD1 (6 bases). In germline, CDR1 is MDHEN, CDR2 SYDVKM. The CDR3 consists of 12 residues. The ends were cut back, 9 bases at V and 2 bases at J, with 11 bases in the middle. CDR3 nucleotides: TGTGCCAGGGGGGCGGAAACCTACGAGCAGTACTTC. It codes for CARGAETYEQYF.

This chain joins TRBV24-1 and TRBJ2-3, with D perhaps matching TRBD1 (6 bases). Trimming cost V 2 bases and J 3 bases, with 11 bases left between them. CDR1 and CDR2 from the germline V gene are KGHDR and SFDVKD. The CDR3 is 15 residues long. The CDR3 region has the DNA TGTGCCACCAGTGATTCGTGGACAGAGACAGATACGCAGTATTTT. It is translated as CATSDSWTETDTQYF.

The chain employs TRBV19 and TRBJ1-4, with D tentatively TRBD1 (5 bases). The CDR3 sequence is 15 residues long. Trimming took 7 bases from V and 3 from J, leaving 15 bases between them. CDR1 and CDR2 (germline): LNHDA, SQIVND (reference sequence). This CDR3 reads CASIAPGLPNEKLFF. In DNA form, the CDR3 reads TGTGCCAGTATCGCCCCAGGGTTGCCTAATGAAAAACTGTTTTTT.

This chain connects TRBV2 to TRBJ2-3; D call uncertain. CDR3 length equals 14 residues. The germline V and J ends were trimmed by 6 bases and 0 bases, with 10 bases remaining between them. Per germline, CDR1 SNHLY and CDR2 FYNNEI. DNA for the CDR3: TGTGCCAGCAGCCCCCGAGCGAGCACAGATACGCAGTATTTT. Translated: CASSPRASTDTQYF. The full variable domain, with the rest looked up from reference TRBV2 and TRBJ2-3, is EPEVTQTPSHQVTQMGQEVILRCVPISNHLYFYWYRQILGQKVEFLVSFYNNEISEKSEIFDDQFSVERPDGSNFTLKIRSTKLEDSAMYFCASSPRASTDTQYFGPGTRLTVL.